The 9 T cell receptor beta chains reported below all come from one sample, sequenced in a study of early T cells in non-severe SARS-CoV-2 infection. TCRdb redid the calling of the 5' RACE reads with MiXCR, one entry per CDR3 protein. The data hold around 70,000 distinct CDR3 sequences, with roughly 9% observed a single time. The sequenced sample was whole blood. Receptor source: an adult who was a healthcare worker with PCR-confirmed SARS-CoV-2 infection or an uninfected control (not recorded which).

This clonotype was detected only a few times. This chain uses TRBV11-3 with TRBJ2-3, with 11 bases identical to TRBD2. The ends lost 5 bases at V and 1 base at J; junction bases unmatched: 5. Per the germline V gene, CDR1 is SGHNT and CDR2 is YENEEA. This CDR3 is 16 amino acids long. Here the CDR3 DNA reads TGTGCCAGCAGCCGCGGGACTAGCGGACGCACAGATACGCAGTATTTT. Residues: CASSRGTSGRTDTQYF.

This clonotype has a count of ten or more. The rearrangement joins TRBV3-1 to TRBJ1-5; D perhaps matches TRBD1 (5 bases). Germline V CDR1 and CDR2: LGHDT, YNNKEL (reference sequence). The V gene lost 0 bases and the J gene lost 2 bases, with 8 bases spanning the gap. CDR3 length equals 15 residues. DNA for the CDR3: TGTGCCAGCAGCCAAGATTTGGGGGGCAATCAGCCCCAGCATTTT. This codes for CASSQDLGGNQPQHF. Full variable domain (remainder filled in from reference TRBV3-1 and TRBJ1-5): DTAVSQTPKYLVTQMGNDKSIKCEQNLGHDTMYWYKQDSKKFLKIMFSYNNKELIINETVPNRFSPKSPDKAHLNLHINSLELGDSAVYFCASSQDLGGNQPQHFGDGTRLSIL.

The sample holds many counts of this clonotype. The rearrangement joins TRBV29-1 to TRBJ2-3; TRBD1 matches at 10 bases. Germline lookup yields CDR1 SQVTM and CDR2 ANQGSEA. There are 13 residues in the CDR3. Trimming removed 7 bases from V and 4 bases from J; junction bases left unmatched: 5. As DNA, the CDR3 is TGCAGCGGGGGACAGGGGAGCGCAGATACGCAGTATTTT. Translating gives CSGGQGSADTQYF.

In its sample, this clonotype was seen a few times. The chain recombines TRBV6-5 with TRBJ1-2; 8 nucleotides line up with TRBD1. Germline values: CDR1 MNHEY, CDR2 SVGAGI. The CDR3 is 13 residues long. J was trimmed by 8 bases and V by 6 bases; bases with no gene match: 8. CDR3 sequence: CASRDRDWEGYTF. The CDR3 bases are TGTGCCAGCAGGGACAGGGACTGGGAGGGCTACACCTTC.

The rearrangement links TRBV6-1 to TRBJ2-3; TRBD2 agrees at 9 bases. The junction had 4 bases not matched to a gene; V was cut back by 4 bases and J by 5 bases. Per germline, CDR1 MNHNS and CDR2 SASEGT. This CDR3 region has 14 residues. DNA of the CDR3: TGTGCCAGCAGTGTAGCGGGGGCAGGAGATACGCAGTATTTT. This translates into CASSVAGAGDTQYF.

In this sample, this clonotype turned up a few times. The rearrangement joins TRBV5-4 to TRBJ2-3, with a tentative D call TRBD2 (6 bases). The V gene's germline CDR1 is SGHNT and CDR2 YYREEE (reference sequence). The CDR3 is 16 amino acids. The germline V and J ends were trimmed by 2 bases and 2 bases, with 15 bases remaining between them. The CDR3, as DNA: TGTGCCAGCAGCTTTTGGCGGGGAGACTACACAGATACGCAGTATTTT. Encoded protein: CASSFWRGDYTDTQYF.

The table lists this clonotype with a few counts. The V gene is TRBV20-1, the J gene TRBJ1-4; 8 bases are shared with TRBD1. CDR3 length: 13 amino acids. The germline gives CDR1 DFQATT, CDR2 SNEGSKA (reference sequence). J was trimmed by 8 bases and V by 6 bases; bases with no gene match: 8. The CDR3 region is CSARGQGREKLFF. CDR3 bases: TGCAGTGCCCGAGGACAGGGTCGGGAAAAACTGTTTTTT.

This clonotype was seen repeatedly, ten times or more. For the CDR3, the DNA is TGCAGCGTTGATGATACGCAGTATTTT. This sequence encodes CSVDDTQYF. The chain is built from TRBV29-1 and TRBJ2-3, with no clear D. This CDR3 has 9 residues. V lost 3 bases to trimming and J lost 6 bases, with 1 base between them. CDR1 SQVTM and CDR2 ANQGSEA come from the germline V gene.

This clonotype was detected a few times. The chain couples TRBV4-2 to TRBJ1-2, with a weak D call TRBD1 (5 bases). This CDR3 contains 16 residues. Germline V gives CDR1 LGHNA, CDR2 YNFKEQ. V was cut by 0 bases and J by 5 bases, with 16 bases left in between. CDR3 in DNA: TGTGCCAGCAGCCAAGAGAGGGGCAGGGTTGGGTATGGCTACACCTTC. The encoded protein is CASSQERGRVGYGYTF.